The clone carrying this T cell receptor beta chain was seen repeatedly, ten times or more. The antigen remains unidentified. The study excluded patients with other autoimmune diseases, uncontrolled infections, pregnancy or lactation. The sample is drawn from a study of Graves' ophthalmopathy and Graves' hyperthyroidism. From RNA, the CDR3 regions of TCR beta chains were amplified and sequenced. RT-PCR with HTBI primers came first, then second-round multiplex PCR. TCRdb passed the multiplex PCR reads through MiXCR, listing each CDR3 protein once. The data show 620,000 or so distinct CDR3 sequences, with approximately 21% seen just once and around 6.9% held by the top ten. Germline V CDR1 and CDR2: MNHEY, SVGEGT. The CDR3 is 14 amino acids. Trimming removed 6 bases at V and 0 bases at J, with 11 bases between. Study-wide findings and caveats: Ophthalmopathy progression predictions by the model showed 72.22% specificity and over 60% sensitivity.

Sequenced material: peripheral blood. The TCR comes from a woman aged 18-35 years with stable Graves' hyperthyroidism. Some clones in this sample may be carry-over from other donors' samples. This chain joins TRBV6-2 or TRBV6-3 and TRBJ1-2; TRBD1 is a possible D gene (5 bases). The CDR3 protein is CASRDSQTNYGYTF. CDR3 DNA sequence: TGTGCCAGCAGAGACAGCCAAACTAACTATGGCTACACCTTC.